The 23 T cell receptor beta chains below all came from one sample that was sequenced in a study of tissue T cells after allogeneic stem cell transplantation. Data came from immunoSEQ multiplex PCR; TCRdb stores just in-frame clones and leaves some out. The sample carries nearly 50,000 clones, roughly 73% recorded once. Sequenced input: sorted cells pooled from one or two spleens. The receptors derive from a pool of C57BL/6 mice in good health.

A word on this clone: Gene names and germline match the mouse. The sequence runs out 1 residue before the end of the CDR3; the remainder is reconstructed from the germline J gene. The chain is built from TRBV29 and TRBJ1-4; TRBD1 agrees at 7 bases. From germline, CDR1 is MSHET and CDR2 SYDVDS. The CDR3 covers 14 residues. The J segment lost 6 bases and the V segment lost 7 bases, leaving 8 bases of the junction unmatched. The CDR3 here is CASNLRGQDERLFF. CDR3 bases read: TGTGCTAGCAATTTGAGGGGGCAGGACGAAAGATTATTT.

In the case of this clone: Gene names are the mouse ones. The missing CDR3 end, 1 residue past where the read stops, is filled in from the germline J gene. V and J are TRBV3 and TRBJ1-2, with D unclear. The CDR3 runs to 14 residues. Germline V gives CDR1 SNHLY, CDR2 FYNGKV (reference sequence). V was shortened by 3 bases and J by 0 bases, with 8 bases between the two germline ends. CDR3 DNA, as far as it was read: TGTGCCAGCAGCTTTTGGATTGCAAACTCCGACTACACC. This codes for CASSFWIANSDYT. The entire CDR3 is CASSFWIANSDYTF.

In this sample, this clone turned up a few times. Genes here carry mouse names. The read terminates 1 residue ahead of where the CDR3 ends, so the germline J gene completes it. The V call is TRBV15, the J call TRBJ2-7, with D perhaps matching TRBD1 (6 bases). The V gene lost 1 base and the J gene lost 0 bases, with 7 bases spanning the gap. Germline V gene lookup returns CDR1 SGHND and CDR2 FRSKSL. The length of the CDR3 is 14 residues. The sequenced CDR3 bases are TGTGCCAGCAGTTTAGAAGGGGGCTCCTATGAACAGTAC. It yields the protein CASSLEGGSYEQY. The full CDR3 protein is CASSLEGGSYEQYF.

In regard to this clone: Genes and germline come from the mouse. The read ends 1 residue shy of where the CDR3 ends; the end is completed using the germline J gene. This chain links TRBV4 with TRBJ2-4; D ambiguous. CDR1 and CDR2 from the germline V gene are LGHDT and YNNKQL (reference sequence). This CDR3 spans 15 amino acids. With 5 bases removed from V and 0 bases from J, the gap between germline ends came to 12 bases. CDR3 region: CASSPIRRSQNTLYF. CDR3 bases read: TGTGCCAGCAGCCCTATCCGACGGAGTCAAAACACCTTGTAC.

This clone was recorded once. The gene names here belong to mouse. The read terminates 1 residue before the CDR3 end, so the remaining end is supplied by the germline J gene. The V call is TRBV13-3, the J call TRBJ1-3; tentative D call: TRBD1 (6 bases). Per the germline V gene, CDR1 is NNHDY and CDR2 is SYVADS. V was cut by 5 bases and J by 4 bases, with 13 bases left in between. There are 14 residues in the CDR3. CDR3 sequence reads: CASSSQGLGNTLYF. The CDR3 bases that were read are TGTGCCAGCAGCTCACAGGGATTGGGAAATACGCTCTAT.

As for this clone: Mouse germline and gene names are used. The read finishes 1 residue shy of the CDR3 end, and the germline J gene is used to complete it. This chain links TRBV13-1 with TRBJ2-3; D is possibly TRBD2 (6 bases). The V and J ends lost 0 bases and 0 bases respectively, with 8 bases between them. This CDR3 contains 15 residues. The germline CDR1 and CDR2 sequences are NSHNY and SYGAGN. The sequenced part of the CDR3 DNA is TGTGCCAGCAGTGATGCCTGGGGTAGTGCAGAAACGCTGTAT. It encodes CASSDAWGSAETLY. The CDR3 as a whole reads CASSDAWGSAETLYF.

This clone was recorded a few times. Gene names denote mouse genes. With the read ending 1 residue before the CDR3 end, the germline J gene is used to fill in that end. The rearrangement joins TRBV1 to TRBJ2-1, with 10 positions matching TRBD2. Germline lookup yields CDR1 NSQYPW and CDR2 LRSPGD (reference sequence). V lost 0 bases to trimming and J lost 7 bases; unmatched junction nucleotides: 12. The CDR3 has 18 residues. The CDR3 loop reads CTCSADKGLGVFRAEQFF. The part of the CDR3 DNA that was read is TGCACCTGCAGTGCAGATAAAGGACTGGGGGTCTTTCGGGCTGAGCAGTTC.

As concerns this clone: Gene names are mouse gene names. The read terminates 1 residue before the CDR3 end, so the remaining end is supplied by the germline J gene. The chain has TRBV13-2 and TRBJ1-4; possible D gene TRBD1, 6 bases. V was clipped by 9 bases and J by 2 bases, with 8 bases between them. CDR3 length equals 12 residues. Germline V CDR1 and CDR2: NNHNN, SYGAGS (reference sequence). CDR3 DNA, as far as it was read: TGTGCCACCGGGACATCCAACGAAAGATTATTT. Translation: CATGTSNERLF. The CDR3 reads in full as CATGTSNERLFF.

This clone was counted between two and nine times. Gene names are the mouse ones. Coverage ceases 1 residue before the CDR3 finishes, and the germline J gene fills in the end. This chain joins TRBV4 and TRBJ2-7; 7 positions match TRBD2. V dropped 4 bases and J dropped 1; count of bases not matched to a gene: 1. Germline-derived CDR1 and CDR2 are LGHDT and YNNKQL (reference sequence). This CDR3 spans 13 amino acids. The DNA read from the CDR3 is TGTGCCAGCAGCTTGGGACTGTCCTATGAACAGTAC. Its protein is CASSLGLSYEQY. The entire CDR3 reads CASSLGLSYEQYF.

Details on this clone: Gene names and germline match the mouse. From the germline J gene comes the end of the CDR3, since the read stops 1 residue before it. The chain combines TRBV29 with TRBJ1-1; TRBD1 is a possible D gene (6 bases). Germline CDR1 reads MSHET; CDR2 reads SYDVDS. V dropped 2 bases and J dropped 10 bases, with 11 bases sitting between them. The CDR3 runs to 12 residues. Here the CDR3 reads CASSLKGGAVFF. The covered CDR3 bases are TGTGCTAGCAGTTTAAAGGGGGGAGCAGTCTTC.

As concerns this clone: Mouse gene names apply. CDR3 amino acids: CASSSTGWNQDTQYF. Partial CDR3 DNA: TGTGCCAGCAGTTCGACAGGGTGGAACCAAGACACCCAGTAC. The chain couples TRBV15 to TRBJ2-5; 7 bases map to TRBD1. The read ends 1 residue early relative to the CDR3; the germline J gene fills the gap. CDR3 length: 15 residues. Per germline, CDR1 SGHND and CDR2 FRSKSL. The V segment lost 4 bases and the J segment 0 bases; nucleotides outside the gene matches: 4.

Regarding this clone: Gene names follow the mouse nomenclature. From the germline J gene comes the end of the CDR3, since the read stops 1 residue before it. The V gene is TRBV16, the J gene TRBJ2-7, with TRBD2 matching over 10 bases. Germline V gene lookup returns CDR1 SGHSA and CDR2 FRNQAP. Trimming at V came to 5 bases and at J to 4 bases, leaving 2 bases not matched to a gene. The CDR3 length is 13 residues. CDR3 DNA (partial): TGTGCAAGCAGCCCGACTGGGGGGTATGAACAGTAC. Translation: CASSPTGGYEQY. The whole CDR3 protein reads CASSPTGGYEQYF.

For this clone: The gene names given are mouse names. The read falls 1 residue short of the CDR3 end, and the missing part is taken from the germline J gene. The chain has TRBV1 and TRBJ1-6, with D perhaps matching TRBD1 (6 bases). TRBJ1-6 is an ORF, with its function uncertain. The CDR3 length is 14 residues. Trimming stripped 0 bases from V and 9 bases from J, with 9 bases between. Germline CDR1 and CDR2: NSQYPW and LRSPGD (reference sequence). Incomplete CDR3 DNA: TGCACCTGCAGTGCAGATCTGGGGGCTTCGCCCCTCTAC. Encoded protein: CTCSADLGASPLY. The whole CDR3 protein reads CTCSADLGASPLYF.

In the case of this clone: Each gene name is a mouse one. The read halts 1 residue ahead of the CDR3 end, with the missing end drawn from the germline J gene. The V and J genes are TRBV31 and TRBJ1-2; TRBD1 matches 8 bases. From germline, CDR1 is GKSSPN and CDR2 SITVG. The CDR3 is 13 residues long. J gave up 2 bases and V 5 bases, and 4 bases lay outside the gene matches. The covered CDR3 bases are TGTGCCTGGGGTCGACAGGGGAACTCCGACTACACC. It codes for CAWGRQGNSDYT. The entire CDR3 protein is CAWGRQGNSDYTF.

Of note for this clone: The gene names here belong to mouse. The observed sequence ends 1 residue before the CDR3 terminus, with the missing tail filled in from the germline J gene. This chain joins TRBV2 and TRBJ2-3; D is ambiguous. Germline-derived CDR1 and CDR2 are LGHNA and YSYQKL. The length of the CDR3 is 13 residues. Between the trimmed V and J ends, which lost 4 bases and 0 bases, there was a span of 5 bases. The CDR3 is CASSPYSAETLYF. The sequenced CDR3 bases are TGTGCCAGCAGCCCGTATAGTGCAGAAACGCTGTAT.

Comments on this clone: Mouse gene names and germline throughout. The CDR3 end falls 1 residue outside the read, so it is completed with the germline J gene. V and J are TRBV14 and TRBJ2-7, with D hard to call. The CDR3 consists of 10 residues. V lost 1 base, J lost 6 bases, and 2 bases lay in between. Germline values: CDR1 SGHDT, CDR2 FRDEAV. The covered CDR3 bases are TGTGCCAGCAGTTTCCCTGAACAGTAC. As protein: CASSFPEQY. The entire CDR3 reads CASSFPEQYF.

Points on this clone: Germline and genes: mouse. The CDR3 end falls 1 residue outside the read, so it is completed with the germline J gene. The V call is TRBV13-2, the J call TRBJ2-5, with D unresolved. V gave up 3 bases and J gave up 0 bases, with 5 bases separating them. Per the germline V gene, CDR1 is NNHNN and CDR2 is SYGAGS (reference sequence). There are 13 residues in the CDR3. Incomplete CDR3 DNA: TGTGCCAGCGGTGGCAGGAACCAAGACACCCAGTAC. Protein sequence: CASGGRNQDTQY. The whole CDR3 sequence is CASGGRNQDTQYF.

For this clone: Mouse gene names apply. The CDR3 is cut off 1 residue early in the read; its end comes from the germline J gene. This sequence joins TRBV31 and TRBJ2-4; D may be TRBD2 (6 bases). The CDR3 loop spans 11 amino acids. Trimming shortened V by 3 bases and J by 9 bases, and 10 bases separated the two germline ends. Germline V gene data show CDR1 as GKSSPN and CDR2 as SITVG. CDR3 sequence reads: CAWRLGETLYF. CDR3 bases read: TGTGCCTGGAGACTGGGAGAGACCTTGTAC.

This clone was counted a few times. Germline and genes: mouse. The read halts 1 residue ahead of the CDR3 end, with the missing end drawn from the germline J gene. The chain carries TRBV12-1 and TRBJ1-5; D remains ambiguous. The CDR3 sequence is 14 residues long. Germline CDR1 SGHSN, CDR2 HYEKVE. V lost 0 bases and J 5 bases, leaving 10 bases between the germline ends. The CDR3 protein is CASSLASQDQAPLF. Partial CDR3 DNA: TGTGCCAGCTCTCTCGCCAGCCAGGACCAGGCTCCGCTT. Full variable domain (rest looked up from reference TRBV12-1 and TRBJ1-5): DSGVVQSPRHIIKEKGGRSVLTCIPISGHSNVVWYQQTLGKELKFLIQHYEKVERDKGFLPSRFSVQQFDDYHSEMNMSALELEDSAMYFCASSLASQDQAPLFGEGTRLSVL.

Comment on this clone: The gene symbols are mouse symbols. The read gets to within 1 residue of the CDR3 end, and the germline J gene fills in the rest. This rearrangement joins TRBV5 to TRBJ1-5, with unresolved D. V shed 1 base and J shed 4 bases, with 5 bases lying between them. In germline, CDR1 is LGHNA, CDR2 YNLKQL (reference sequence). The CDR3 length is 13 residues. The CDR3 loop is CASSQGTNQAPLF. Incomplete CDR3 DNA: TGTGCCAGCAGCCAAGGCACAAACCAGGCTCCGCTT.

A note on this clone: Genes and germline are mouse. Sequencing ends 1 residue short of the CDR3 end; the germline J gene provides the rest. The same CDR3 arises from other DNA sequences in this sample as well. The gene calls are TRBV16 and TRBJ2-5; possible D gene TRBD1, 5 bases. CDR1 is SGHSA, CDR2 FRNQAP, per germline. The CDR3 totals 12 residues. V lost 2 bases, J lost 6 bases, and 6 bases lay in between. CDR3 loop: CASSLQGDTQYF. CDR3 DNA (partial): TGTGCAAGCAGCTTACAGGGTGACACCCAGTAC.

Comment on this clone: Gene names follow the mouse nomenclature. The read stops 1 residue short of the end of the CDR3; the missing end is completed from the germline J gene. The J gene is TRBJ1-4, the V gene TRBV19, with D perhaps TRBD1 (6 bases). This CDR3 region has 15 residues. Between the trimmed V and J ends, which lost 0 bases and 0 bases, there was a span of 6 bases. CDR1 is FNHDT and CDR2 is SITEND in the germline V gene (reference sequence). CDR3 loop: CASSIGTVSNERLFF. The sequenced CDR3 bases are TGTGCCAGCAGTATAGGGACAGTTTCCAACGAAAGATTATTT.

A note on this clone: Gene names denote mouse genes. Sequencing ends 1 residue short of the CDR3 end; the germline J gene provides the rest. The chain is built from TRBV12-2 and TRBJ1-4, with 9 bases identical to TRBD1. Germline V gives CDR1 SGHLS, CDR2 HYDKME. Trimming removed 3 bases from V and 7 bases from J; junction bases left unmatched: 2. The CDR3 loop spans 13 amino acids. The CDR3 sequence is CASSWTGAERLFF. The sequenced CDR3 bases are TGTGCCAGCTCTTGGACAGGGGCCGAAAGATTATTT.